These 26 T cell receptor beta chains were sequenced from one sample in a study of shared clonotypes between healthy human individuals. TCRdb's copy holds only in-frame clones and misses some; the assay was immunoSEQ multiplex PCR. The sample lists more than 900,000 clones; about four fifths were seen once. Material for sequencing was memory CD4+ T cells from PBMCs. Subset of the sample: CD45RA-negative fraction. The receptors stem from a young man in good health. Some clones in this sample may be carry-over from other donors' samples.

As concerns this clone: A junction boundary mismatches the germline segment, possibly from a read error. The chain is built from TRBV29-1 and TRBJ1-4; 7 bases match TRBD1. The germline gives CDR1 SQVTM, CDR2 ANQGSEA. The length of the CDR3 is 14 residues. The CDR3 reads CSALSDRDSIKLLF. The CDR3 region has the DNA TGCAGCGCATTATCCGACAGGGACTCTATCAAACTGCTTTTT. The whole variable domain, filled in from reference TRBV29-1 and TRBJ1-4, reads SAVISQKPSRDICQRGTSLTIQCQVDSQVTMMFWYRQQPGQSLTLIATANQGSEATYESGFVIDKFPISRPNLTFSTLTVSNMSPEDSSIYLCSALSDRDSIKLLFGSGTQLSVL.

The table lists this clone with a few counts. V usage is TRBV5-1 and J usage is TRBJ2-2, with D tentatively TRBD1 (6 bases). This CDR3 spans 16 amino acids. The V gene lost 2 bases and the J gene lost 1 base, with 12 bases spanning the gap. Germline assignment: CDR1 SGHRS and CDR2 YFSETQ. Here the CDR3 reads CASSFTGTKNTGELFF. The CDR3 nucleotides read TGCGCCAGCAGCTTTACCGGGACAAAGAACACCGGGGAGCTGTTTTTT.

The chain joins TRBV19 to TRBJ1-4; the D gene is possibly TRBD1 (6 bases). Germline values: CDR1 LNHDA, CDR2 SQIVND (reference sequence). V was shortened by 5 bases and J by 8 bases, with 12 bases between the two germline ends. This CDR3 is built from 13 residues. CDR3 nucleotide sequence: TGTGCCAGTAGTTTGGACAGCGGGGAAAAACTGTTTTTT. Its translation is CASSLDSGEKLFF.

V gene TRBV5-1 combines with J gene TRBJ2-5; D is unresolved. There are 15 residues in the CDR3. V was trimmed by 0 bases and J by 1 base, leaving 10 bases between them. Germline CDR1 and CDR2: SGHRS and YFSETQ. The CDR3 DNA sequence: TGCGCCAGCAGCTTGGTTCCAGGTGCCCAAGAGACCCAGTACTTC. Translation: CASSLVPGAQETQYF.

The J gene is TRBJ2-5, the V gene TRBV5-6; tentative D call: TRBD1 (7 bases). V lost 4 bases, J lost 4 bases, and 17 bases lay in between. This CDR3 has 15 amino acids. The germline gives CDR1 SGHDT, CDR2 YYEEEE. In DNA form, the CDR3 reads TGTGCCAGCAGCGGTATCAGGGGGGCTGGAGAGACCCAGTACTTC. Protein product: CASSGIRGAGETQYF.

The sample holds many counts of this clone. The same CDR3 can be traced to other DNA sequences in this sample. The CDR3 is CASSAQGYQPQHF. DNA for the CDR3: TGTGCCAGCAGTGCACAGGGTTATCAGCCCCAGCATTTT. The chain has TRBV25-1 and TRBJ1-5, with TRBD1 as a possible D gene (6 bases). In germline, CDR1 is MGHDK, CDR2 SYGVNS. Trimming took off 4 bases at V and 5 bases at J, with 9 bases between the two ends. This CDR3 is 13 amino acids long.

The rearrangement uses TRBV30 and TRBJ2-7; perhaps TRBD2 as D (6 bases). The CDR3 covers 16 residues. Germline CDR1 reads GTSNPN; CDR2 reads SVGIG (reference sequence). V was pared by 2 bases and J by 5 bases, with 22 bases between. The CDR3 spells CAWSSRLGRMWDEQYF. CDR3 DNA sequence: TGTGCCTGGAGTTCGCGTTTGGGGAGGATGTGGGACGAGCAGTACTTC.

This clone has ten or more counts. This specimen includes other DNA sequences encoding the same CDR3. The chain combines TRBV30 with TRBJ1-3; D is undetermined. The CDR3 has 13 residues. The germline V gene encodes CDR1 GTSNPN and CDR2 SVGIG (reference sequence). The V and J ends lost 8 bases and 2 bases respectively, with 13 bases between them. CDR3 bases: TGTGCCCTCACACGAGGGCCTGGAAACACCATATATTTT. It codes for CALTRGPGNTIYF.

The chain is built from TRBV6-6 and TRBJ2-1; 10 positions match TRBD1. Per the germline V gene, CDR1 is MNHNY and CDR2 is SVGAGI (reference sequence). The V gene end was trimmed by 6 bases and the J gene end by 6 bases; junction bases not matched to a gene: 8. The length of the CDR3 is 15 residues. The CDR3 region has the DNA TGTGCCAGCAGGGAACCGGGACAGGGGTCCAATGAGCAGTTCTTC. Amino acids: CASREPGQGSNEQFF.

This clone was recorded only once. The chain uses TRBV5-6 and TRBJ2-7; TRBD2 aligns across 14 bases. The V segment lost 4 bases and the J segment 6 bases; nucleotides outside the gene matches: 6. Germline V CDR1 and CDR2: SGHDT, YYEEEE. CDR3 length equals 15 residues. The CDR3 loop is CASSPRGTSGSEQYF. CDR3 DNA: TGTGCCAGCAGCCCAAGAGGGACTAGCGGGAGCGAGCAGTACTTC. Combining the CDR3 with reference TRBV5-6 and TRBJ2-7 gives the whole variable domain DAGVTQSPTHLIKTRGQQVTLRCSPKSGHDTVSWYQQALGQGPQFIFQYYEEEERQRGNFPDRFSGHQFPNYSSELNVNALLLGDSALYLCASSPRGTSGSEQYFGPGTRLTVT.

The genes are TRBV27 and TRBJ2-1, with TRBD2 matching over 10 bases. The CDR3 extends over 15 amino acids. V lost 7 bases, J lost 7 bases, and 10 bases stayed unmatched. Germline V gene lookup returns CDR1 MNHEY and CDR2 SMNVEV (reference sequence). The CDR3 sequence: CASNQGLAGENEQFF. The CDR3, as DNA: TGTGCCAGCAACCAGGGGCTAGCGGGAGAAAATGAGCAGTTCTTC.

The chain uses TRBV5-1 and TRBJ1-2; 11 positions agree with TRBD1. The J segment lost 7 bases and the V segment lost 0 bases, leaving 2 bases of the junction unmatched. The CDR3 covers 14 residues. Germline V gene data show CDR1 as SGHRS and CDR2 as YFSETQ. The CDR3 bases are TGCGCCAGCAGCTTGGAGGGACAGGGGGTTGGCTACACCTTC. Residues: CASSLEGQGVGYTF.

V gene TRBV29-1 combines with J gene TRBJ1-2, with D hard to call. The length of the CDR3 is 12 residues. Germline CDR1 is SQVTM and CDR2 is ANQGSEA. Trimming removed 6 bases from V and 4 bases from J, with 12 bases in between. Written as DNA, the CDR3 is TGCAGCGTCCTTTTGTGGGGCTATGGCTACACCTTC. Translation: CSVLLWGYGYTF.

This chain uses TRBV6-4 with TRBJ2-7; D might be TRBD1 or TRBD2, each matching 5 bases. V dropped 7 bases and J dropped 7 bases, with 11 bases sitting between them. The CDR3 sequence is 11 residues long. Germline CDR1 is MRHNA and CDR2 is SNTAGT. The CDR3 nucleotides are TGTGCCAGCACTCAGTGGGGGGAGCAGTACTTC. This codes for CASTQWGEQYF.

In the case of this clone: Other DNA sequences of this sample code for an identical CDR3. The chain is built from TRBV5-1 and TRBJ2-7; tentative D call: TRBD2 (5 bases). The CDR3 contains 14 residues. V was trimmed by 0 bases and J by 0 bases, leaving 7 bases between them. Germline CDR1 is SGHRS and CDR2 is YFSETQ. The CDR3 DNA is TGCGCCAGCAGCTTGGTTGCGGGCTCCTACGAGCAGTACTTC. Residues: CASSLVAGSYEQYF.

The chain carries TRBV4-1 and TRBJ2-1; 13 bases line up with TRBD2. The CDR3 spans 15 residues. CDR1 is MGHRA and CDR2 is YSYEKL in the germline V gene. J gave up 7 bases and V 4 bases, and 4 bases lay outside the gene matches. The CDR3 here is CASSPGLAGTNEQFF. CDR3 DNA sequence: TGCGCCAGCAGCCCGGGACTAGCGGGAACGAATGAGCAGTTCTTC.

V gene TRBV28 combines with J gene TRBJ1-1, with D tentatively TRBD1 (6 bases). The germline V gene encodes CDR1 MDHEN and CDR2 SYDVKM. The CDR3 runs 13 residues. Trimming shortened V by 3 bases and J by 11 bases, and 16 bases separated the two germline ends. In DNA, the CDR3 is TGTGCCAGCAGTTTGCCAATTACAGGGTCCGCTTTCTTT. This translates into CASSLPITGSAFF.

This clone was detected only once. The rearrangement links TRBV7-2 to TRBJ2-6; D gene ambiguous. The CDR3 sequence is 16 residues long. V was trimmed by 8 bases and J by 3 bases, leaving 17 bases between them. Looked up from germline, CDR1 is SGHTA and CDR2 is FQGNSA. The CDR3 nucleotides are TGTGCCAGCCTTCGGGCTCAGAAACTTGGGGCCAACGTCCTGACTTTC. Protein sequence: CASLRAQKLGANVLTF.

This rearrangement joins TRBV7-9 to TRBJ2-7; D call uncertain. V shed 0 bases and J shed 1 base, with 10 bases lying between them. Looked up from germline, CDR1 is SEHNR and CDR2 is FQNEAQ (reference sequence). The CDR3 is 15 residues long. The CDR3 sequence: CASSLAGSGSYEQYF. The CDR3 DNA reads TGTGCCAGCAGCTTAGCGGGTTCAGGATCCTACGAGCAGTACTTC.

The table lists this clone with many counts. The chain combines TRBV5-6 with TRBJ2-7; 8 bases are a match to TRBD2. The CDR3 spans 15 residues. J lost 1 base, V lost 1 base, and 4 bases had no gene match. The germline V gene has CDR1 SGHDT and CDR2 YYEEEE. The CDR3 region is CASSLLTSGSYEQYF. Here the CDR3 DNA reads TGTGCCAGCAGCTTGTTAACTAGCGGATCCTACGAGCAGTACTTC.

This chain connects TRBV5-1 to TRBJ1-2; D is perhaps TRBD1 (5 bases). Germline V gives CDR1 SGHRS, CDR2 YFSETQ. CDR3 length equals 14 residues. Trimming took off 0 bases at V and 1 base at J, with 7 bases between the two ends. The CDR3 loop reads CASSLAGNNYGYTF. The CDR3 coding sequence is TGCGCCAGCAGCTTGGCAGGGAATAACTATGGCTACACCTTC. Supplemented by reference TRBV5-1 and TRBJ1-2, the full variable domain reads KAGVTQTPRYLIKTRGQQVTLSCSPISGHRSVSWYQQTPGQGLQFLFEYFSETQRNKGNFPGRFSGRQFSNSRSEMNVSTLELGDSALYLCASSLAGNNYGYTFGSGTRLTVV.

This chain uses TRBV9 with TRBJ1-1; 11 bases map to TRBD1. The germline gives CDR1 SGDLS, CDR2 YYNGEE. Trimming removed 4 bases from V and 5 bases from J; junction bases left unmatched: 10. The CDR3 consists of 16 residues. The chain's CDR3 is CASSPRDRGGKTEAFF. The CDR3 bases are TGTGCCAGCAGCCCAAGGGACAGGGGGGGAAAAACTGAAGCTTTCTTT. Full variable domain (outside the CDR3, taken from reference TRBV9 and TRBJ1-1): DSGVTQTPKHLITATGQRVTLRCSPRSGDLSVYWYQQSLDQGLQFLIQYYNGEERAKGNILERFSAQQFPDLHSELNLSSLELGDSALYFCASSPRDRGGKTEAFFGQGTRLTVV.

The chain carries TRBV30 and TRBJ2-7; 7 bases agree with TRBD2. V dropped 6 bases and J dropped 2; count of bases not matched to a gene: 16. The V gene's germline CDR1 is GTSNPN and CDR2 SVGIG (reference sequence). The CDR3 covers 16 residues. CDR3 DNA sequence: TGTGCCTGTCTTAACGGGAGGCTACCTCGGCCCTACGAGCAGTACTTC. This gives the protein CACLNGRLPRPYEQYF.

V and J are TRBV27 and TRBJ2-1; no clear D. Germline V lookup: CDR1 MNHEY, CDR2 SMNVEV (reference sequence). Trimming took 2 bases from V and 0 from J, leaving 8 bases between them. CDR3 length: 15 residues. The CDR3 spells CASSLGDTSYNEQFF. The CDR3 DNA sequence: TGTGCCAGCAGTTTAGGGGATACCTCCTACAATGAGCAGTTCTTC.

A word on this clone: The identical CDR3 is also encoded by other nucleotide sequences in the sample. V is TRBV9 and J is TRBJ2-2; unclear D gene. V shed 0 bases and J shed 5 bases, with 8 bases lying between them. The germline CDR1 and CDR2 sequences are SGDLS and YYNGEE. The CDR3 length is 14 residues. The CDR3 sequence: CASSVVGSTGELFF. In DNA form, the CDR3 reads TGTGCCAGCAGCGTAGTCGGATCTACCGGGGAGCTGTTTTTT.

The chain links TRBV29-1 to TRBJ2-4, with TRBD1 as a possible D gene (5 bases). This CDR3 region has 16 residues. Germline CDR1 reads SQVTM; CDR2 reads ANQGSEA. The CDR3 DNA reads TGCAGAGTAGTTAACAGGTCTGCGCTAGCCAAAAACATTCAGTACTTC. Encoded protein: CRVVNRSALAKNIQYF.